These 32 T cell receptor beta chains were all obtained from the same sample, sequenced in a study of blood T cells in healthy people across ages. PCR was performed a second time for about 6 to 11 cycles using a sample-barcoded 5' primer and a J-beta primer mix. Each CDR3 protein is one row after TCRdb ran MiXCR on the 5' RACE reads. The sample yields a few hundred thousand distinct CDR3 sequences, roughly a quarter seen once. The sample was also reused in another study, on T cells of mothers and their children.

Source material: blood. These receptors all come from a boy aged 2 to 9 in good health.

This rearrangement joins TRBV6-5 to TRBJ1-2; 12 bases map to TRBD1. There are 17 residues in the CDR3. CDR1 MNHEY and CDR2 SVGAGI come from the germline V gene. With 0 bases clipped from V and 4 bases from J, the junction kept 6 bases outside the gene matches. The chain's CDR3 is CASSYSAGQGAFYGYTF. CDR3 in DNA: TGTGCCAGCAGTTACTCCGCGGGACAGGGGGCGTTCTATGGCTACACCTTC.

The chain joins TRBV29-1 to TRBJ2-1; 10 bases are a match to TRBD2. J lost 4 bases, V lost 5 bases, and 5 bases had no gene match. The germline gives CDR1 SQVTM, CDR2 ANQGSEA. The CDR3 has 14 amino acids. CDR3 in DNA: TGCAGCGTTTTGTTAGCGGGAGGATACAATGAGCAGTTCTTC. As protein: CSVLLAGGYNEQFF.

The V and J genes are TRBV5-1 and TRBJ2-1, with unresolved D. V dropped 3 bases and J dropped 6 bases, with 10 bases sitting between them. CDR1 SGHRS and CDR2 YFSETQ come from the germline V gene. The CDR3 is 13 amino acids. The CDR3 bases are TGCGCCAGCAGCTCCAGGATCGGCAATGAGCAGTTCTTC. This codes for CASSSRIGNEQFF.

The chain links TRBV15 to TRBJ1-2; TRBD1 is a possible D gene (5 bases). In germline, CDR1 is LNHNV, CDR2 YYDKDF (reference sequence). Trimming removed 1 base from V and 8 bases from J, with 14 bases in between. This CDR3 is built from 14 residues. This CDR3 is CATSRGGEGYGYTF. For the CDR3, the DNA is TGTGCCACCAGCAGAGGAGGGGAAGGGTACGGCTACACCTTC.

V is TRBV7-8 and J is TRBJ2-5, with TRBD2 matching 9 bases. This CDR3 region has 15 residues. Trimming at V came to 2 bases and at J to 6 bases, leaving 7 bases not matched to a gene. The germline V gene encodes CDR1 SGHVS and CDR2 FQNEAQ. CDR3 nucleotides: TGTGCCAGCAGCTTACATCGGACTAGCGTGCAGACCCAGTACTTC. Residues: CASSLHRTSVQTQYF.

This clonotype was counted between two and nine times. The rearrangement joins TRBV12-5 to TRBJ2-1; 8 bases line up with TRBD2. Germline CDR1 is LGHNT and CDR2 is FRNRAP. With 0 bases clipped from V and 10 bases from J, the junction kept 11 bases outside the gene matches. This CDR3 spans 16 amino acids. The CDR3 nucleotides are TGTGCTAGTGGTTTGGTACCAGCCGGGGGGGCTTGGGAGCAGTTCTTC. This sequence encodes CASGLVPAGGAWEQFF.

The V gene is TRBV5-1, the J gene TRBJ2-5; 8 nucleotides align to TRBD2. TRBJ2-1 matches the DNA end more closely, so the J call is doubtful. The CDR3 length is 12 residues. CDR1 is SGHRS and CDR2 is YFSETQ in the germline V gene. DNA for the CDR3: TGCGCCAGCAGCTTGGTCGGGACTAGTCAGTTCTTC. This sequence encodes CASSLVGTSQFF.

The V and J genes are TRBV15 and TRBJ2-3; no clear D. The CDR3 consists of 15 residues. Per germline, CDR1 LNHNV and CDR2 YYDKDF (reference sequence). Trimming removed 0 bases at V and 2 bases at J, with 9 bases between. This CDR3 is CATSRDSSLTDTQYF. The CDR3 nucleotides are TGTGCCACCAGCAGAGATTCATCTCTCACAGATACGCAGTATTTT.

This clonotype came up a few times. This sequence joins TRBV20-1 and TRBJ2-5, with D perhaps TRBD1 or TRBD2 (6 bases each). The DNA end favors TRBJ2-7, so the J call may be wrong. The CDR3 has 13 amino acids. CDR1 is DFQATT, CDR2 SNEGSKA, per germline (reference sequence). The CDR3 DNA sequence: TGCAGTGCTAGAGTAGGGGGGCCGGACGAGCAGTACTTC. Encoded protein: CSARVGGPDEQYF.

The chain combines TRBV6-5 with TRBJ2-5; D unresolved. Germline CDR1 and CDR2: MNHEY and SVGAGI. The CDR3 has 12 amino acids. V shed 6 bases and J shed 4 bases, with 9 bases lying between them. CDR3 sequence: CASRTSRETQYF. CDR3 DNA sequence: TGTGCCAGCAGGACGTCCCGAGAGACCCAGTACTTC.

This clonotype showed up just a few times. The chain couples TRBV6-6 to TRBJ2-1; 12 nucleotides align to TRBD2. CDR3 length: 16 amino acids. Per the germline V gene, CDR1 is MNHNY and CDR2 is SVGAGI (reference sequence). V was pared by 6 bases and J by 4 bases, with 7 bases of the junction left unmatched. CDR3 bases: TGTGCCAGCAGGGCAGCTAGCGGGAGGGCGTACAATGAGCAGTTCTTC. It encodes CASRAASGRAYNEQFF.

The chain employs TRBV19 and TRBJ1-1; D perhaps matches TRBD1 (6 bases). Deletions cut 8 bases from V and 1 base from J, with 8 bases between. CDR1 LNHDA and CDR2 SQIVND come from the germline V gene (reference sequence). The CDR3 runs to 12 residues. CDR3 residues: CASGGPNTEAFF. The CDR3, as DNA: TGTGCCAGTGGGGGGCCGAACACTGAAGCTTTCTTT.

The V call is TRBV29-1, the J call TRBJ2-5; D possibly corresponds to TRBD1 (6 bases). The J call could be wrong; TRBJ2-1 is a better fit for the DNA end. The CDR3 totals 15 residues. Germline-derived CDR1 and CDR2 are SQVTM and ANQGSEA. DNA of the CDR3: TGCAGCGTTGGCATCGGGACATTTTTCTACAATGAGCAGTTCTTC. Protein: CSVGIGTFFYNEQFF.

In this sample, this clonotype turned up a few times. The chain recombines TRBV5-1 with TRBJ2-5; TRBD1 might be the D (6 bases). The end of the DNA is better explained by TRBJ2-7, so the J call may be wrong. This CDR3 spans 16 amino acids. Germline CDR1 and CDR2: SGHRS and YFSETQ. The CDR3 bases are TGCGCCAGCAGCCCGTCTACAGGGCCCACTCCTGGCGAGCAGTACTTC. The encoded protein is CASSPSTGPTPGEQYF.

Only a few counts were recorded for this clonotype. The V and J genes are TRBV7-2 and TRBJ2-1; maybe TRBD2 (5 bases). The germline V gene encodes CDR1 SGHTA and CDR2 FQGNSA. CDR3 length: 16 amino acids. Trimming took off 5 bases at V and 4 bases at J, with 18 bases between the two ends. For the CDR3, the DNA is TGTGCCAGCAGCCTAACCGGCGACGGACTGTACAATGAGCAGTTCTTC. Its translation: CASSLTGDGLYNEQFF.

This clonotype was counted only a few times. The chain recombines TRBV3-1 with TRBJ1-2, with D uncertain. Per germline, CDR1 LGHDT and CDR2 YNNKEL (reference sequence). This CDR3 contains 13 residues. V shed 4 bases and J shed 4 bases, with 10 bases lying between them. The CDR3 DNA follows: TGTGCCAGCAGCCCGGGAGTTCTCTATGGCTACACCTTC. This codes for CASSPGVLYGYTF.

As concerns this clonotype: The CDR3 carries no conserved terminal phenylalanine or tryptophan, so it likely arises from a read error. The CDR3 region has the DNA TGTGCCAGCAGCTCCTACCCCCGGAGAGGGTCTTACAATGAGCAGTTCCTC. It yields the protein CASSSYPRRGSYNEQFL. This chain links TRBV7-6 with TRBJ2-1; possible D gene TRBD2, 5 bases. The CDR3 covers 17 residues. Trimming pared 4 bases from V and 4 bases from J, leaving 20 bases between. Per germline, CDR1 SGHVS and CDR2 FNYEAQ.

This chain's CDR3 is CASRANGYTF. CDR3 DNA: TGTGCCAGCAGGGCCAATGGCTACACCTTC. The rearrangement joins TRBV6-6 to TRBJ1-2, with D unresolved. The CDR3 is made up of 10 amino acids. Germline V CDR1 and CDR2: MNHNY, SVGAGI (reference sequence). Trimming removed 6 bases at V and 6 bases at J, with 5 bases between.

This rearrangement joins TRBV7-2 to TRBJ2-3; D is uncertain. The CDR3 is 15 amino acids. Germline CDR1 SGHTA, CDR2 FQGNSA. The V and J ends lost 5 bases and 0 bases respectively, with 12 bases between them. CDR3 sequence: CASSPRTPSTDTQYF. As DNA, the CDR3 is TGTGCCAGCAGCCCGAGAACGCCTAGCACAGATACGCAGTATTTT.

This clonotype was seen a handful of times. Compared with germline, one end of the junction differs, possibly owing to a read error. The gene calls are TRBV6-1 and TRBJ1-2; no clear D. Germline V lookup: CDR1 MNHNS, CDR2 SASEGT. The CDR3 runs 13 residues. CDR3 residues: CASSVIREKGYIF. In nucleotides, the CDR3 is TGTGCCAGCAGTGTGATAAGGGAAAAGGGCTACATCTTC.

This clonotype has just a few counts. The rearrangement joins TRBV20-1 to TRBJ2-3; 10 bases are shared with TRBD2. V lost 6 bases and J lost 3; bases outside the gene matches: 6. The CDR3 runs to 14 residues. CDR1 and CDR2 from the germline V gene are DFQATT and SNEGSKA (reference sequence). The CDR3 is CSAWISGGTDTQYF. The CDR3 DNA reads TGCAGTGCCTGGATTAGCGGGGGGACAGATACGCAGTATTTT.

The V gene is TRBV7-2, the J gene TRBJ2-2; D ambiguous. CDR1 is SGHTA and CDR2 is FQGNSA in the germline V gene. The CDR3 covers 14 residues. Trimming removed 3 bases at V and 4 bases at J, with 9 bases between. CDR3 region: CTSSFRPGTGELFF. DNA of the CDR3: TGTACCAGCAGCTTCCGTCCGGGCACCGGGGAGCTGTTTTTT.

Notes on this clonotype: A much larger clone differs by one base, so this may be a read error. Since no conserved phenylalanine or tryptophan closes the CDR3, a read error is the likely cause. The chain combines TRBV6-6 with TRBJ2-5; 13 bases line up with TRBD2. The J call is doubtful: the DNA matches TRBJ2-7 better. The CDR3 is made up of 16 amino acids. Per the germline V gene, CDR1 is MNHNY and CDR2 is SVGAGI (reference sequence). The CDR3 sequence is CASSYSGLAGTYEQYS. In DNA, the CDR3 is TGTGCCAGCAGTTACTCGGGACTAGCGGGGACCTACGAGCAGTACTCC.

The chain carries TRBV7-8 and TRBJ2-1; possibly TRBD2 for D (5 bases). V lost 4 bases and J lost 15, with 22 bases in between. The CDR3 is made up of 14 amino acids. CDR1 SGHVS and CDR2 FQNEAQ come from the germline V gene. CDR3 amino acids: CASSWQLSVRGRFF. The CDR3 nucleotides are TGTGCCAGCAGCTGGCAACTAAGCGTGCGAGGGCGGTTCTTC. Together with reference TRBV7-8 and TRBJ2-1, the CDR3 gives the full variable domain: GAGVSQSPRYKVAKRGQDVALRCDPISGHVSLFWYQQALGQGPEFLTYFQNEAQLDKSGLPSDRFFAERPEGSVSTLKIQRTQQEDSAVYLCASSWQLSVRGRFFGPGTRLTVL.

This clonotype was detected only once. The V call is TRBV20-1, the J call TRBJ2-3, with 12 bases lining up with TRBD2. Germline CDR1 DFQATT, CDR2 SNEGSKA (reference sequence). The CDR3 has 16 amino acids. Trimming at V came to 2 bases and at J to 0 bases, leaving 3 bases not matched to a gene. The CDR3 DNA reads TGCAGTGCTAGAACCGGACTAGCGGGGAGCACAGATACGCAGTATTTT. It is translated as CSARTGLAGSTDTQYF.

The chain carries TRBV20-1 and TRBJ2-7; D is unresolved. CDR3 length: 12 residues. Germline assignment: CDR1 DFQATT and CDR2 SNEGSKA (reference sequence). Deletions cut 3 bases from V and 5 bases from J, with 11 bases between. The CDR3 loop is CSARESMDEQYF. DNA of the CDR3: TGCAGTGCTAGGGAGTCAATGGACGAGCAGTACTTC.

This clonotype was counted ten times or more. J is TRBJ2-5 and V is TRBV5-6; 9 bases are a match to TRBD1. Germline V gene data show CDR1 as SGHDT and CDR2 as YYEEEE. CDR3 length equals 15 residues. The V and J ends lost 1 base and 5 bases, in that order; junction bases with no gene match: 6. The CDR3 DNA is TGTGCCAGCAGCTTGTCGGGACAGGGAGCGGAGACCCAGTACTTC. It yields the protein CASSLSGQGAETQYF.

The CDR3 sequence: CSALRGTEQFF. The CDR3 DNA reads TGCAGTGCCCTCAGGGGGACTGAGCAGTTCTTC. This chain connects TRBV20-1 to TRBJ2-1; 7 bases fit TRBD1. Germline V gives CDR1 DFQATT, CDR2 SNEGSKA (reference sequence). The CDR3 spans 11 residues. Losses at the gene ends were 6 bases for V and 9 bases for J; bases not matched to a gene: 5.

This clonotype was counted at least ten times. This chain links TRBV5-1 with TRBJ2-7; 8 nucleotides match TRBD1. The CDR3 runs to 14 residues. V shed 2 bases, J shed 2 bases, and the junction held 3 bases outside the gene matches. CDR1 and CDR2 from the germline V gene are SGHRS and YFSETQ. The CDR3 region is CASSFTGQAYEQYF. Here the CDR3 DNA reads TGCGCCAGCAGCTTCACGGGACAGGCCTACGAGCAGTACTTC.

J is TRBJ1-2 and V is TRBV29-1, with TRBD1 matching over 10 bases. This CDR3 spans 15 amino acids. The germline V gene has CDR1 SQVTM and CDR2 ANQGSEA. With 6 bases clipped from V and 4 bases from J, the junction kept 11 bases outside the gene matches. The CDR3 region has the DNA TGCAGCGTCATCCCCGGGACAGGGGCCAGCTATGGCTACACCTTC. Translating gives CSVIPGTGASYGYTF.

V is TRBV12-3 or TRBV12-4 and J is TRBJ2-2; D perhaps matches TRBD1 (5 bases). V shed 6 bases and J shed 6 bases, with 11 bases lying between them. There are 13 residues in the CDR3. CDR3 in DNA: TGTGCCAGCAGACCGACAGTAGCCGGGGAGCTGTTTTTT. Translated: CASRPTVAGELFF.

There are a few counts of this clonotype. The V gene is TRBV6-5, the J gene TRBJ1-4; D is unresolved. Trimming cost V 7 bases and J 10 bases, with 22 bases left between them. Germline V lookup: CDR1 MNHEY, CDR2 SVGAGI. The CDR3 is made up of 15 amino acids. As DNA, the CDR3 is TGTGCCAGCACTCACCGGGGTTCCTTCCCGTCAAAACTGTTTTTT. Its protein is CASTHRGSFPSKLFF.